At least ten counts were recorded for the clone carrying this T cell receptor beta chain. Antigen: not known. This sample is drawn from a study of regulatory T cells in long-lasting Graves disease. The junction had 11 bases not matched to a gene; V was cut back by 6 bases and J by 1 base. The CDR3 spans 19 residues. Per germline, CDR1 SGHAT and CDR2 FQNNGV. Study-wide results and limits: It was in persistent disease that TRBV28, TRBJ1-2 and TRBJ2-5 were favored. Fewer public clonotypes were shared by new patients (approximately 1,000) than by persistent patients (about 2,500).

Arm-PCR with iRepertoire HTBI primers amplified the CDR3 regions for these TCR beta libraries. In the original workflow: Across all samples, roughly 60 TRBV segments and 15 or so TRBJ segments were identified. TCRdb reanalysed the multiplex PCR reads using MiXCR and keeps one entry per CDR3 protein. None of the V and J calls come from the authors' own analysis; TCRdb made them. The repertoire holds 440,000 or so distinct CDR3 sequences, with 15% to 20% as singletons. Documented time point: newly diagnosed GD, antithyroid drugs for less than 3 months. RNA extracted from PBMCs served as the sequencing template. Criteria from the American Thyroid Association guidelines were applied to diagnose Graves' disease. These sequences were also reported in another study, on T cells in Graves' hyperthyroidism and ophthalmopathy.

V gene TRBV11-2 combines with J gene TRBJ2-1, with 14 bases lining up with TRBD2. The receptor comes from a woman in her thirties with Graves disease. The sequences come from peripheral blood mononuclear cells (PBMCs), collected at new diagnosis, from a patient treated with antithyroid drugs. The CDR3 bases are TGTGCCAGCAGGAGAGGACTAGCGGGAGGTCGGGTATCCTACAATGAGCAGTTCTTC. Translation: CASRRGLAGGRVSYNEQFF.